The 29 T cell receptor beta chains given below trace back to one sample, sequenced in a study of T-cell reconstitution after alpha-beta-depleted transplantation in children. Using unique molecular identifiers, the investigators prepared the TCRbeta library. TCRdb re-called the PCR reads through MiXCR, storing one row per CDR3 protein. The table records 90,000 to 120,000 distinct CDR3 sequences, 5.5% to 7% of them present only once. Sample: PBMCs, mostly from graft donor cells, taken 360 days after TCRalphabeta/CD19-depleted stem cell transplant. The receptors shown here come from a male patient between 2 and 10 years old who had a stem cell transplant for acute lymphoblastic leukemia, so the T cells may come from the graft donor.

The sample holds many counts of this clonotype. The rearrangement uses TRBV7-6 and TRBJ2-3; D may be TRBD1 or TRBD2 (6 bases each). The CDR3 loop spans 16 amino acids. V was cut by 2 bases and J by 5 bases, with 17 bases left in between. Germline V gene sequence: CDR1 SGHVS, CDR2 FNYEAQ. The CDR3: CASSLMAPGGGDTQYF. The CDR3 DNA reads as TGTGCCAGCAGCTTAATGGCCCCCGGAGGGGGAGATACGCAGTATTTT. Variable domain in full (rest from reference TRBV7-6 and TRBJ2-3): GAGVSQSPRYKVTKRGQDVALRCDPISGHVSLYWYRQALGQGPEFLTYFNYEAQQDKSGLPNDRFSAERPEGSISTLTIQRTEQRDSAMYRCASSLMAPGGGDTQYFGPGTRLTVL.

This clonotype was observed many times. This rearrangement joins TRBV5-5 to TRBJ2-7; 7 nucleotides agree with TRBD1. This CDR3 has 14 residues. Germline values: CDR1 SGHKS, CDR2 YYEKEE (reference sequence). Unmatched junction bases numbered 7, after V lost 4 bases and J lost 3 bases. CDR3 sequence: CASSQGVGSYEQYF. CDR3 DNA sequence: TGTGCCAGCAGCCAGGGGGTGGGAAGCTACGAGCAGTACTTC. The complete variable domain, with remaining parts taken from reference TRBV5-5 and TRBJ2-7, reads DAGVTQSPTHLIKTRGQQVTLRCSPISGHKSVSWYQQVLGQGPQFIFQYYEKEERGRGNFPDRFSARQFPNYSSELNVNALLLGDSALYLCASSQGVGSYEQYFGPGTRLTVT.

This clonotype was seen a few times. This sequence joins TRBV27 and TRBJ1-6, with TRBD1 identical over 8 bases. Trimming took 2 bases from V and 10 from J; bases not matched to a gene: 4. The CDR3 has 14 residues. In germline, CDR1 is MNHEY, CDR2 SMNVEV (reference sequence). The CDR3 protein is CASSLRTGRSPLHF. The CDR3 bases are TGTGCCAGCAGTTTAAGGACAGGGCGATCACCCCTCCACTTT.

This clonotype occurred many times. This chain joins TRBV30 and TRBJ2-3; perhaps TRBD2 as D (6 bases). Between the trimmed V and J ends, which lost 1 base and 6 bases, there was a span of 14 bases. The CDR3 covers 14 residues. Looked up from germline, CDR1 is GTSNPN and CDR2 is SVGIG (reference sequence). For the CDR3, the DNA is TGTGCCTGGAGTGAGACTAGTTCAACGGATACGCAGTATTTT. Residues: CAWSETSSTDTQYF.

This clonotype was observed many times. The chain combines TRBV29-1 with TRBJ2-7; 9 bases line up with TRBD1. Germline CDR1 reads SQVTM; CDR2 reads ANQGSEA. The CDR3 loop spans 13 amino acids. The trim removed 6 bases at V and 4 bases at J, leaving 7 bases unmatched. CDR3 in DNA: TGCAGCGTGATCGGGACAGGGAGTTACGAGCAGTACTTC. Residues: CSVIGTGSYEQYF.

This clonotype was counted at least ten times. The chain links TRBV25-1 to TRBJ1-1; unclear D gene. Trimming pared 6 bases from V and 5 bases from J, leaving 13 bases between. Germline lookup yields CDR1 MGHDK and CDR2 SYGVNS. The CDR3 runs to 13 residues. CDR3 sequence reads: CASRPTSGTEAFF. The DNA for the CDR3 is TGTGCCAGCAGACCCACAAGTGGGACTGAAGCTTTCTTT.

There are many counts of this clonotype. The rearrangement links TRBV6-5 to TRBJ2-1, with 14 bases fitting TRBD2. With V trimmed by 6 bases and J by 7 bases, 8 bases remained unmatched. CDR1 is MNHEY, CDR2 SVGAGI, per germline. There are 16 residues in the CDR3. For the CDR3, the DNA is TGTGCCAGCAGACTCGGACTAGCGGGAGGCTGGAATGAGCAGTTCTTC. Its protein is CASRLGLAGGWNEQFF.

Worth noting for this clonotype: This could be a read error, since a much larger clone is one nucleotide away. The V gene is TRBV25-1, the J gene TRBJ2-1; D is ambiguous. Germline-derived CDR1 and CDR2 are MGHDK and SYGVNS. This CDR3 has 11 amino acids. This CDR3 is CASSLGYEQSF. DNA for the CDR3: TGTGCCAGCAGTCTGGGGTATGAGCAGTCCTTC.

This clonotype was seen a handful of times. The J gene is TRBJ2-6, the V gene TRBV7-2, with TRBD1 as a possible D gene (6 bases). V gave up 2 bases and J gave up 3 bases, with 11 bases separating them. Looked up from germline, CDR1 is SGHTA and CDR2 is FQGNSA. The CDR3 has 16 amino acids. The CDR3 is CASSLWAGVGANVLTF. In DNA form, the CDR3 reads TGTGCCAGCAGCTTATGGGCAGGGGTTGGGGCCAACGTCCTGACTTTC.

This clonotype has a count of ten or more. The chain employs TRBV14 and TRBJ1-2, with 8 bases aligning to TRBD1. This CDR3 is built from 16 residues. Looked up from germline, CDR1 is SGHDN and CDR2 is FVKESK. V dropped 3 bases and J dropped 4; count of bases not matched to a gene: 10. DNA for the CDR3: TGTGCCAGCAGCCAGGCCCGCAGGGGGCAAAGCTATGGCTACACCTTC. This gives the protein CASSQARRGQSYGYTF.

This clonotype was recorded at least ten times. The gene calls are TRBV12-3 or TRBV12-4 and TRBJ2-2; TRBD1 matches 7 bases. This CDR3 comprises 14 residues. J was trimmed by 5 bases and V by 3 bases; bases with no gene match: 3. CDR3 sequence reads: CASSLDRLTGELFF. CDR3 in DNA: TGTGCCAGCAGTTTGGACAGGCTTACCGGGGAGCTGTTTTTT.

This clonotype came up many times. This sequence joins TRBV28 and TRBJ2-2; 7 bases fit TRBD2. This CDR3 has 15 residues. CDR1 is MDHEN, CDR2 SYDVKM, per germline. With V trimmed by 3 bases and J by 4 bases, 5 bases remained unmatched. This CDR3 reads CASSLWEGFTGELFF. The DNA for the CDR3 is TGTGCCAGCAGTTTGTGGGAGGGGTTCACCGGGGAGCTGTTTTTT.

This clonotype has ten or more counts. This chain connects TRBV6-5 to TRBJ2-5; 8 bases line up with TRBD2. Germline assignment: CDR1 MNHEY and CDR2 SVGAGI. This CDR3 is 13 amino acids long. With V trimmed by 8 bases and J by 2 bases, 4 bases remained unmatched. The CDR3 DNA reads TGTGCCAGCTGGACTAGCTGGCAAGAGACCCAGTACTTC. Translating gives CASWTSWQETQYF.

This clonotype was counted at least ten times. The rearrangement uses TRBV7-2 and TRBJ1-1; the D gene is possibly TRBD1 (5 bases). Per the germline V gene, CDR1 is SGHTA and CDR2 is FQGNSA. Trimming left V 4 bases short and J 2 bases short, with 11 bases between. The CDR3 is 14 amino acids. The CDR3: CASSSVRGNTEAFF. The CDR3 nucleotides read TGTGCCAGCAGCTCGGTAAGGGGTAACACTGAAGCTTTCTTT.

The genes are TRBV7-8 and TRBJ1-2; perhaps TRBD1 as D (5 bases). From germline, CDR1 is SGHVS and CDR2 FQNEAQ. This CDR3 has 13 amino acids. V was clipped by 3 bases and J by 4 bases, with 9 bases between them. CDR3 coding DNA: TGTGCCAGCAGCTTCCCAAGGGGCTATGGCTACACCTTC. It encodes CASSFPRGYGYTF.

V gene TRBV9 combines with J gene TRBJ2-7; 7 nucleotides match TRBD1. V lost 3 bases, J lost 2 bases, and 11 bases stayed unmatched. Per the germline V gene, CDR1 is SGDLS and CDR2 is YYNGEE. This CDR3 is built from 16 residues. The CDR3 DNA is TGTGCCAGCAGCGAGACAGGGAGCCTTAAGACCTACGAGCAGTACTTC. Translated, it gives CASSETGSLKTYEQYF.

DNA for the CDR3: TGCAGTGCTCTGGACAGGAGGAACACTGAAGCTTTCTTT. Protein sequence: CSALDRRNTEAFF. The chain links TRBV20-1 to TRBJ1-1; TRBD1 agrees at 7 bases. V was pared by 5 bases and J by 1 base, with 4 bases of the junction left unmatched. The CDR3 spans 13 residues. Germline CDR1 DFQATT, CDR2 SNEGSKA (reference sequence).

This clonotype was observed many times. V usage is TRBV6-5 and J usage is TRBJ1-4; D is perhaps TRBD1 (5 bases). Germline CDR1 MNHEY, CDR2 SVGAGI. This CDR3 has 15 residues. V gave up 0 bases and J gave up 5 bases, with 10 bases separating them. The CDR3 protein is CASSYSQGQNEKLFF. CDR3 nucleotides: TGTGCCAGCAGTTACTCTCAGGGCCAGAATGAAAAACTGTTTTTT.

This chain links TRBV6-2 or TRBV6-3 with TRBJ1-5; 7 bases match TRBD1. Germline assignment: CDR1 MNHEY and CDR2 SVGEGT. CDR3 length: 15 residues. Unmatched junction bases numbered 3, after V lost 3 bases and J lost 1 base. The CDR3 region is CASSYDRASNQPQHF. The CDR3 nucleotides read TGTGCCAGCAGTTATGACAGGGCAAGCAATCAGCCCCAGCATTTT.

V gene TRBV4-3 combines with J gene TRBJ1-1; D is perhaps TRBD1 (5 bases). Germline loops: CDR1 LGHNA, CDR2 YSLEER. Trimming stripped 3 bases from V and 6 bases from J, with 11 bases between. This CDR3 has 13 amino acids. The CDR3 loop is CASSQTRGAEAFF. The DNA for the CDR3 is TGCGCCAGCAGCCAGACAAGAGGGGCTGAAGCTTTCTTT.

In its sample, this clonotype was seen a few times. The gene calls are TRBV4-3 and TRBJ2-7, with D perhaps TRBD1 or TRBD2 (5 bases each). This CDR3 has 14 amino acids. Looked up from germline, CDR1 is LGHNA and CDR2 is YSLEER. V was trimmed by 0 bases and J by 6 bases, leaving 12 bases between them. Here the CDR3 reads CASSQDAGSTEQYF. CDR3 in DNA: TGCGCCAGCAGCCAAGATGCAGGGAGTACCGAGCAGTACTTC.

This clonotype appeared many times. This rearrangement joins TRBV3-1 to TRBJ2-5, with a possible D match to TRBD1 (5 bases). Germline assignment: CDR1 LGHDT and CDR2 YNNKEL (reference sequence). CDR3 length: 14 residues. V was shortened by 0 bases and J by 5 bases, with 10 bases between the two germline ends. Here the CDR3 reads CASSQERRDETQYF. In DNA form, the CDR3 reads TGTGCCAGCAGCCAAGAACGCAGGGATGAGACCCAGTACTTC.

This clonotype showed up many times. The J gene is TRBJ2-7, the V gene TRBV6-5; no reliable D call. CDR1 MNHEY and CDR2 SVGAGI come from the germline V gene. V was shortened by 2 bases and J by 3 bases, with 8 bases between the two germline ends. The CDR3 spans 13 residues. The CDR3 sequence is CASSYPPDYEQYF. CDR3 coding DNA: TGTGCCAGCAGTTACCCCCCCGACTACGAGCAGTACTTC.

This clonotype was detected many times. The chain uses TRBV12-3 or TRBV12-4 and TRBJ1-4; no clear D. Trimming took off 3 bases at V and 6 bases at J, with 2 bases between the two ends. The CDR3 consists of 11 residues. Here the CDR3 reads CASSFDEKLFF. CDR3 sequence (DNA): TGTGCCAGCAGTTTTGATGAAAAACTGTTTTTT.

This clonotype showed up many times. V and J are TRBV2 and TRBJ2-2; 11 bases map to TRBD2. Germline V CDR1 and CDR2: SNHLY, FYNNEI. The CDR3 spans 18 residues. The J segment lost 3 bases and the V segment lost 7 bases, leaving 13 bases of the junction unmatched. Written as DNA, the CDR3 is TGTGCCAGCACCTTTTGGACTAGCGGGCTGGTGGACACCGGGGAGCTGTTTTTT. This encodes CASTFWTSGLVDTGELFF.

This clonotype was found many times. J is TRBJ2-7 and V is TRBV15; D perhaps matches TRBD2 (7 bases). CDR1 and CDR2 (germline): LNHNV, YYDKDF (reference sequence). The CDR3 runs to 14 residues. V lost 2 bases to trimming and J lost 5 bases, with 13 bases between them. The CDR3 DNA follows: TGTGCCACCAGCAGAAGCGGGACAAGGGACGAGCAGTACTTC. Translation: CATSRSGTRDEQYF.

The sample holds many counts of this clonotype. This chain connects TRBV6-2 or TRBV6-3 to TRBJ2-7; 9 bases line up with TRBD1. Losses at the gene ends were 7 bases for V and 1 base for J; bases not matched to a gene: 8. CDR1 is MNHEY, CDR2 SVGEGT, per germline. The CDR3 contains 15 residues. The CDR3 spells CASNIRDRVSYEQYF. CDR3 coding DNA: TGTGCCAGCAATATCCGGGACAGGGTGTCCTACGAGCAGTACTTC.

This clonotype was found a few times. The chain has TRBV27 and TRBJ2-1; tentatively, D is TRBD2 (6 bases). V was clipped by 6 bases and J by 0 bases, with 12 bases between them. The CDR3 runs to 15 residues. Looked up from germline, CDR1 is MNHEY and CDR2 is SMNVEV (reference sequence). This chain's CDR3 is CASRRDFSSYNEQFF. CDR3 nucleotides: TGTGCCAGCAGAAGGGACTTTAGCTCCTACAATGAGCAGTTCTTC.

The V call is TRBV14, the J call TRBJ1-1, with D unclear. This CDR3 is built from 13 residues. Germline CDR1 SGHDN, CDR2 FVKESK. With 3 bases removed from V and 6 bases from J, the gap between germline ends came to 11 bases. The CDR3: CASSQGGWAEAFF. Here the CDR3 DNA reads TGTGCCAGCAGCCAGGGAGGGTGGGCTGAAGCTTTCTTT.